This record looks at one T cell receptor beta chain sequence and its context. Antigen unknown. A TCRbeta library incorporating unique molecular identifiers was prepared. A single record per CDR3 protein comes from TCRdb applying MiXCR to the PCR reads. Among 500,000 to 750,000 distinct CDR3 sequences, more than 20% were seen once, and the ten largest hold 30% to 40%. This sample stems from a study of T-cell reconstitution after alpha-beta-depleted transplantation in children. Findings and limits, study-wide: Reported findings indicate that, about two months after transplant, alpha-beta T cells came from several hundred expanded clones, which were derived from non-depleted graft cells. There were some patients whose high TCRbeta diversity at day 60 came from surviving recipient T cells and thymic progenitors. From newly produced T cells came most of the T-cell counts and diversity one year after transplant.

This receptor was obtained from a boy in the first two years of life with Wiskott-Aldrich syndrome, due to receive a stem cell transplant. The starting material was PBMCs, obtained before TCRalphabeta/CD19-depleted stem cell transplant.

CDR3 coding DNA: TGTGCCACCAGCAGAGATGGGGGGAGTAGCGGGAGTGGGTACTACAATGAGCAGTTCTTC. It specifies CATSRDGGSSGSGYYNEQFF. The rearrangement joins TRBV15 to TRBJ2-1; TRBD2 aligns across 9 bases. Germline trimming cut 0 bases from V and 3 bases from J; bases unmatched to any gene: 15. The CDR3 is 20 amino acids. The germline V gene has CDR1 LNHNV and CDR2 YYDKDF (reference sequence).